The 7 T cell receptor beta chains reported below all come from one sample, sequenced in a study of regulatory T cells in long-lasting Graves disease. TCR beta libraries were built with iRepertoire HTBI primers and Arm-PCR of CDR3 regions. From the multiplex PCR reads, TCRdb called clonotypes with MiXCR, one entry per CDR3 protein. Found here are 680,000 or so distinct CDR3 sequences, 16% of them singletons; the top ten hold around 18%. Described time point: newly diagnosed GD, antithyroid drugs for less than 3 months. PBMCs provided the RNA from which the TCR library was made. The data were also submitted as part of a second study, on T cells in Graves' hyperthyroidism and ophthalmopathy.

This sample comprised peripheral blood mononuclear cells (PBMCs), obtained at new diagnosis, from a patient treated with antithyroid drugs. These receptors were obtained from a woman aged 25 to 39 with Graves disease.

The chain couples TRBV27 to TRBJ1-1; tentatively, D is TRBD1 (6 bases). CDR1 is MNHEY and CDR2 is SMNVEV in the germline V gene (reference sequence). V lost 9 bases and J lost 5, with 13 bases in between. The CDR3 covers 12 residues. CDR3 sequence: CASFQGRTEAFF. As DNA, the CDR3 is TGTGCCAGTTTCCAGGGGAGGACTGAAGCTTTCTTT.

This clonotype appeared many times. The chain carries TRBV7-8 and TRBJ2-7; D perhaps matches TRBD2 (5 bases). Germline assignment: CDR1 SGHVS and CDR2 FQNEAQ. This CDR3 has 15 amino acids. V gave up 2 bases and J gave up 2 bases, with 13 bases separating them. The CDR3 DNA reads as TGTGCCAGCAGCTTATCCGGGGTTACGACCTACGAGCAGTACTTC. Its translation: CASSLSGVTTYEQYF.

This clonotype was counted only a few times. J is TRBJ2-5 and V is TRBV5-1; TRBD1 might be the D (6 bases). Germline lookup yields CDR1 SGHRS and CDR2 YFSETQ. The CDR3 spans 14 residues. Trimming stripped 0 bases from V and 4 bases from J, with 10 bases between. CDR3 amino acids: CASSLDGQSETQYF. DNA for the CDR3: TGCGCCAGCAGCTTGGATGGACAGTCAGAGACCCAGTACTTC.

This clonotype has ten or more counts. V is TRBV7-2 and J is TRBJ2-3; 7 bases fit TRBD2. This CDR3 is 14 amino acids long. V dropped 5 bases and J dropped 6; count of bases not matched to a gene: 8. Germline CDR1 is SGHTA and CDR2 is FQGNSA. CDR3 region: CASSVKAGFDTQYF. The DNA of the CDR3 is TGTGCCAGCAGCGTCAAAGCGGGATTTGATACGCAGTATTTT.

This clonotype was counted many times. The CDR3 protein is CASSSDGTLTSYEQYF. CDR3 in DNA: TGCGCCAGCAGCTCAGACGGGACTTTAACCTCCTACGAGCAGTACTTC. The V call is TRBV5-1, the J call TRBJ2-7, with a possible D match to TRBD2 (6 bases). This CDR3 has 16 amino acids. V shed 3 bases and J shed 0 bases, with 16 bases lying between them. Germline values: CDR1 SGHRS, CDR2 YFSETQ.

The chain uses TRBV5-1 and TRBJ2-6; no clear D. The germline V and J ends were trimmed by 0 bases and 4 bases, with 2 bases remaining between them. The CDR3 runs 13 residues. Germline V lookup: CDR1 SGHRS, CDR2 YFSETQ. The CDR3: CASSLEGANVLTF. The CDR3 region has the DNA TGCGCCAGCAGCTTGGAAGGGGCCAACGTCCTGACTTTC.

This clonotype was detected a few times. This chain connects TRBV18 to TRBJ2-3; D gene ambiguous. Germline V lookup: CDR1 KGHSH, CDR2 LQKENI. CDR3 length equals 13 residues. The germline V and J ends were trimmed by 1 base and 6 bases, with 8 bases remaining between them. CDR3 amino acids: CASSPLPFDTQYF. DNA of the CDR3: TGTGCCAGCTCACCACTTCCGTTCGATACGCAGTATTTT.